What follows describes a single TCR beta chain. Antigen unknown. Germline CDR1 and CDR2: SEHNR and FQNEAQ (reference sequence). The CDR3 loop spans 14 amino acids. V was cut by 2 bases and J by 6 bases, with 14 bases left in between. Since all of the isolated RNA was reverse transcribed, expressed TCRB transcripts were what got sequenced. Data came from immunoSEQ multiplex PCR; TCRdb stores just in-frame clones and leaves some out. This repertoire shows 130,000 or so clones, 9% found once; its top ten account for roughly 0.75%. The data stem from a study of beta chain features in type 1 diabetes. Study-wide findings and caveats: The study found moderately but significantly shorter TCRB CDR3s in all four CD4+ subsets of Type 1 diabetes patients. Compared to healthy donors, patients appeared to have naive, central memory and Treg TCRB repertoires that were more alike. A potential PCR bias toward shorter templates would be equal in patient and control samples. The analysis here could not establish whether HLA type shapes TCRB rearrangement.

The material sequenced was central memory CD4+ T cells from blood. The rearrangement links TRBV7-9 to TRBJ2-7; D not certain. The clonotype originates from a man aged 25-45 years with type 1 diabetes. CDR3 sequence: CASSLYSVMAEQYF. In DNA, the CDR3 is TGTGCCAGCAGCTTATATTCTGTAATGGCCGAGCAGTACTTC.